One and the same sample provided the 9 T cell receptor beta chains below, sequenced in a study of T cells after yellow fever vaccination (dated by TCRdb to about 2019). Interpreted using the paper, the treatment or condition label stands for: live attenuated yellow fever vaccine strain. The method behind the library was 5' RACE. The sequencer listed for this sample is Illumina HiSeq 2500. Clones were called with MiXCR by TCRdb after fastp trimmed the public reads at Q25, and only in-frame beta chains were retained. Rows matching on CDR3 protein sequence are summarized as one entry with the most common DNA and genes. The sample table contains under 20,000 distinct CDR3 sequences; only one count was recorded for more than 4% of them. The ten top clones hold about 0.4% of the sample. Sequenced here: PBMCs, either bulk or a sorted T-cell subset (CD4+, CD8+, memory, or dextramer-sorted; not recorded which), sampled 15 days after the yellow fever booster vaccination. All receptors come from a man aged 30 to 39 who received the YFV17D yellow fever vaccine.

By frequency in the sample, this clonotype is medium-sized (0.01 to 0.1%). In DNA form, the CDR3 reads TGTGCCAGCAGAACCGGGACTAGCGCGACCAATGAGCAGTTCTTC. Amino acid sequence: CASRTGTSATNEQFF. The rearrangement links TRBV2 to TRBJ2-1; 10 nucleotides match TRBD2. V lost 6 bases, J lost 6 bases, and 8 bases stayed unmatched. Germline V gene data show CDR1 as SNHLY and CDR2 as FYNNEI. CDR3 length equals 15 residues.

This clonotype has a count of ten or more. V usage is TRBV15 and J usage is TRBJ1-1, with unresolved D. The V gene lost 3 bases and the J gene lost 7 bases, with 15 bases spanning the gap. The V gene's germline CDR1 is LNHNV and CDR2 YYDKDF (reference sequence). There are 14 residues in the CDR3. The DNA for the CDR3 is TGTGCCACCAGCAGGGAGGGTGGCGGGGTTGAAGCTTTCTTT. Protein: CATSREGGGVEAFF. Full variable domain (missing parts from reference TRBV15 and TRBJ1-1): DAMVIQNPRYQVTQFGKPVTLSCSQTLNHNVMYWYQQKSSQAPKLLFHYYDKDFNNEADTPDNFQSRRPNTSFCFLDIRSPGLGDTAMYLCATSREGGGVEAFFGQGTRLTVV.

This clonotype was detected ten times or more. The chain has TRBV29-1 and TRBJ2-5, with TRBD2 matching over 9 bases. Looked up from germline, CDR1 is SQVTM and CDR2 is ANQGSEA. The CDR3 is 15 residues long. V dropped 4 bases and J dropped 9; count of bases not matched to a gene: 15. CDR3 DNA sequence: TGCAGCGTTGTGGTTAGCGGGAGTTTAGGTGGGGCCCAGTACTTC. Protein: CSVVVSGSLGGAQYF.

This clonotype was seen ten or more times. This rearrangement joins TRBV28 to TRBJ2-7, with a tentative D call TRBD2 (5 bases). V lost 3 bases to trimming and J lost 2 bases, with 8 bases between them. The CDR3 spans 13 residues. The V gene's germline CDR1 is MDHEN and CDR2 SYDVKM. CDR3 coding DNA: TGTGCCAGCAGTTTTCTAGCTCCCTACGAGCAGTACTTC. This encodes CASSFLAPYEQYF. Full variable domain (outside the CDR3, taken from reference TRBV28 and TRBJ2-7): DVKVTQSSRYLVKRTGEKVFLECVQDMDHENMFWYRQDPGLGLRLIYFSYDVKMKEKGDIPEGYSVSREKKERFSLILESASTNQTSMYLCASSFLAPYEQYFGPGTRLTVT.

There are many counts of this clonotype. This chain connects TRBV20-1 to TRBJ1-6; D is possibly TRBD1 (5 bases). Trimming shortened V by 3 bases and J by 9 bases, and 15 bases separated the two germline ends. The CDR3 consists of 14 residues. Per the germline V gene, CDR1 is DFQATT and CDR2 is SNEGSKA (reference sequence). The CDR3 coding sequence is TGCAGTGCTAGTATACCGGGACGGAGTTCACCCCTCCACTTT. It is translated as CSASIPGRSSPLHF.

This clonotype came up many times. The chain couples TRBV11-2 to TRBJ2-3, with D possibly being TRBD1 or TRBD2 (6 bases each). The CDR3 length is 20 residues. Between the trimmed V and J ends, which lost 7 bases and 5 bases, there was a span of 34 bases. Per germline, CDR1 SGHAT and CDR2 FQNNGV. CDR3 region: CASTMGASWVSGGTQDTQYF. The CDR3 nucleotides read TGTGCCAGCACCATGGGGGCCTCTTGGGTTTCCGGGGGCACCCAAGATACGCAGTATTTT.

Ten or more counts support this clonotype. The chain is built from TRBV28 and TRBJ2-7; D unclear. The CDR3 length is 14 residues. The V gene's germline CDR1 is MDHEN and CDR2 SYDVKM. V was trimmed by 1 base and J by 2 bases, leaving 9 bases between them. The CDR3 is CASSLFVPPYEQYF. CDR3 nucleotide sequence: TGTGCCAGCAGTTTATTTGTCCCTCCCTACGAGCAGTACTTC.

This clonotype is deemed medium-sized. This chain connects TRBV20-1 to TRBJ2-1, with 12 bases aligning to TRBD2. V lost 5 bases, J lost 6 bases, and 8 bases stayed unmatched. This CDR3 contains 15 residues. CDR1 DFQATT and CDR2 SNEGSKA come from the germline V gene (reference sequence). The CDR3 reads CSAPKRLAGVNEQFF. DNA of the CDR3: TGCAGTGCTCCAAAGAGACTAGCGGGAGTCAATGAGCAGTTCTTC.

V and J are TRBV4-3 and TRBJ2-7; the D gene could be TRBD1 or TRBD2 (5 bases each). CDR3 length: 13 residues. The germline V and J ends were trimmed by 4 bases and 6 bases, with 13 bases remaining between them. Looked up from germline, CDR1 is LGHNA and CDR2 is YSLEER. CDR3 nucleotide sequence: TGCGCCAGCAGCCCCTTGGGGACCGGCGAGCAGTACTTC. It is translated as CASSPLGTGEQYF.